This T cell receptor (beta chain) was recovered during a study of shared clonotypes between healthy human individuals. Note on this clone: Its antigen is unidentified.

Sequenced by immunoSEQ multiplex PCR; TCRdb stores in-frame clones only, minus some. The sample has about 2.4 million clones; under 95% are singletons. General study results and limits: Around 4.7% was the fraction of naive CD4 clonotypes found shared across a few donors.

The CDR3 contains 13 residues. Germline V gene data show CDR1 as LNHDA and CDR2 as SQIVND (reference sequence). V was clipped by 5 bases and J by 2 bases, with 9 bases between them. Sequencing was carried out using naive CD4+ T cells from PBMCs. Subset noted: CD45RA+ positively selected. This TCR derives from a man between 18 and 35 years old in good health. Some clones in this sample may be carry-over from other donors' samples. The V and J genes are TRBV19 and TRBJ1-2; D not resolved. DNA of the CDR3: TGTGCCAGTAGTTTAAACGGCAACTATGGCTACACCTTC. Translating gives CASSLNGNYGYTF.